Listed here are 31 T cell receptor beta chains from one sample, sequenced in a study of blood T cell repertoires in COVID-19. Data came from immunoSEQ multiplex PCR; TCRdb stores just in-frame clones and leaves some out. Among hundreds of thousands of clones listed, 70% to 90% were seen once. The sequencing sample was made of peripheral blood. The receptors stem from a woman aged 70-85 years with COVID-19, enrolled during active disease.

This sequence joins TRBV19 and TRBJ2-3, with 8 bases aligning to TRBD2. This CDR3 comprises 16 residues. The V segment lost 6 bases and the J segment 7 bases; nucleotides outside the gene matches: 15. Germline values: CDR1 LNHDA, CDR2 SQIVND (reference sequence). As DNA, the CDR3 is TGTGCCAGTAGCCCCGGGCGGGGGGATTTCGGTTATACGCAGTATTTT. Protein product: CASSPGRGDFGYTQYF.

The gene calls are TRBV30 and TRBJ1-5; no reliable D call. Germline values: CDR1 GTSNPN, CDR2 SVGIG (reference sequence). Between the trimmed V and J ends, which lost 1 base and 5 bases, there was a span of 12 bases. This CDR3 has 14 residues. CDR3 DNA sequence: TGTGCCTGGAGTGGGACGATAGCGGATCAGCCCCAGCATTTT. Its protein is CAWSGTIADQPQHF.

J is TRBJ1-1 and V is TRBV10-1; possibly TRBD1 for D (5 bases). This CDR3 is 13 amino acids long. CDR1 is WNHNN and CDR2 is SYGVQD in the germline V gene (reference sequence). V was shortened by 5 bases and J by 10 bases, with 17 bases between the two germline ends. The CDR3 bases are TGCGCCAGCAGTCCTACAAGGAACACAGGAGCTTTCTTT. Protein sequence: CASSPTRNTGAFF.

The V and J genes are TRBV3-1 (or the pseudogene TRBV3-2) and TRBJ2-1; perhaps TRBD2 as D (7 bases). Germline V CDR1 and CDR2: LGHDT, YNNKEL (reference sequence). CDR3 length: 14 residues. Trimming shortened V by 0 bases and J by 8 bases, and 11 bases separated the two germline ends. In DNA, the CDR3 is TGTGCCAGCAGCCAAGATTGGGGGGGCTATGAGCAGTTCTTC. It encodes CASSQDWGGYEQFF.

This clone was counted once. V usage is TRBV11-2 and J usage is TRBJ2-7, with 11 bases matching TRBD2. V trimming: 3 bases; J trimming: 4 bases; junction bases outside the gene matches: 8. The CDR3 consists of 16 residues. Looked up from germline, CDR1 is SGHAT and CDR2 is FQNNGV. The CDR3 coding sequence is TGTGCCAGCAGCTTTCTAGCGGGGGGACGGAAATACGAGCAGTACTTC. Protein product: CASSFLAGGRKYEQYF.

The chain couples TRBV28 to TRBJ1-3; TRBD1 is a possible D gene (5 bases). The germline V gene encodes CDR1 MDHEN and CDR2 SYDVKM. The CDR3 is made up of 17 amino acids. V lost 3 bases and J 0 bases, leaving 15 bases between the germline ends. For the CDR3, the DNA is TGTGCCAGCAGTTTGACCCCTCCGGGGGGCTCTGGAAACACCATATATTTT. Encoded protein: CASSLTPPGGSGNTIYF.

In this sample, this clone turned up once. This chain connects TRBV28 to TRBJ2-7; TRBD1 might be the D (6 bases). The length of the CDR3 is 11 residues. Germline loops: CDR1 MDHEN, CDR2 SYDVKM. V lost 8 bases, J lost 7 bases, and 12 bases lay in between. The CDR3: CASCGGGEQYF. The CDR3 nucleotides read TGTGCCAGCTGTGGGGGCGGGGAGCAGTACTTC.

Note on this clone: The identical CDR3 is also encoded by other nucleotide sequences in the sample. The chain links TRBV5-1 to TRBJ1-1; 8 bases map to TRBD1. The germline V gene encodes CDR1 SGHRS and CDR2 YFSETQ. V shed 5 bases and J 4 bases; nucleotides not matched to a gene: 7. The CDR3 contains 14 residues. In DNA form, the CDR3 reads TGCGCCAGCAGTCCCCAGGGGGCTGGCACTGAAGCTTTCTTT. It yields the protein CASSPQGAGTEAFF.

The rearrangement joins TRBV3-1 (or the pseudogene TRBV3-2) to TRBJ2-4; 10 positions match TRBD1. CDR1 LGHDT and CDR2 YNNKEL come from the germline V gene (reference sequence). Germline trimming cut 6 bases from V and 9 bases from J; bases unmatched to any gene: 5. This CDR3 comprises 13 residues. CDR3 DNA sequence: TGTGCCAGCAGATTGGACAGGGGGGGCATTCAGTACTTC. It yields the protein CASRLDRGGIQYF.

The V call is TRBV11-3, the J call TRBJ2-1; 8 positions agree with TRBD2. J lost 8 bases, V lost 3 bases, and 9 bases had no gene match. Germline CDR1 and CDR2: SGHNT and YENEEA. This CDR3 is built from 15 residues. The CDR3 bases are TGTGCCAGCAGCTTCGGGGGGGCATTTAAAGATGAGCAGTTCTTC. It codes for CASSFGGAFKDEQFF.

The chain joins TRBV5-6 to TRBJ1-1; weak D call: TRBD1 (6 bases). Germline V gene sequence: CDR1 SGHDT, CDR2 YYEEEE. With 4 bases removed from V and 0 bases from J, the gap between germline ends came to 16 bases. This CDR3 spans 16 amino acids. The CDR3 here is CASSETPTGVNTEAFF. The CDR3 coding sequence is TGTGCCAGCAGCGAAACCCCGACAGGTGTGAACACTGAAGCTTTCTTT.

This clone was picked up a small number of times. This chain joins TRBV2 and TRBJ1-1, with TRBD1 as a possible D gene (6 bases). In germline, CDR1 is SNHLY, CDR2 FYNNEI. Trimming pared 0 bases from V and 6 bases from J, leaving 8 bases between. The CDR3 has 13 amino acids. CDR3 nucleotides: TGTGCCAGCAGTGAAGCGGGGACATCTGAAGCTTTCTTT. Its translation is CASSEAGTSEAFF.

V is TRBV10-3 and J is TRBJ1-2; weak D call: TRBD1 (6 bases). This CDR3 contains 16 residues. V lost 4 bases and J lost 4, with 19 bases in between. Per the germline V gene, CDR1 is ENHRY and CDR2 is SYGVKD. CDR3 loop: CAISVSLQGDPYGYTF. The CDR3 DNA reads TGTGCCATCAGTGTATCATTACAGGGCGATCCCTATGGCTACACCTTC.

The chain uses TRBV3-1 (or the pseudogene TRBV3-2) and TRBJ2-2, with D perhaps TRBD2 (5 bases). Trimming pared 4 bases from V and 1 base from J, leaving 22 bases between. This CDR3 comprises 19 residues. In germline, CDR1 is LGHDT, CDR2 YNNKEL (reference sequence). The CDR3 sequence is CASSPFPTRAMKNTGELFF. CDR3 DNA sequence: TGTGCCAGCAGCCCTTTCCCCACTAGAGCAATGAAGAACACCGGGGAGCTGTTTTTT.

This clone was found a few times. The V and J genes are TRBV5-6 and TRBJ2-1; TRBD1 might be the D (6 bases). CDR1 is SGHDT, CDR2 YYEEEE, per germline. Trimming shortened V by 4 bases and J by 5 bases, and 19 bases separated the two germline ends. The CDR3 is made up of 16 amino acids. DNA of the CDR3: TGTGCCAGCAGCACTAAACAGGGAGAGGGCCACAATGAGCAGTTCTTC. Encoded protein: CASSTKQGEGHNEQFF.

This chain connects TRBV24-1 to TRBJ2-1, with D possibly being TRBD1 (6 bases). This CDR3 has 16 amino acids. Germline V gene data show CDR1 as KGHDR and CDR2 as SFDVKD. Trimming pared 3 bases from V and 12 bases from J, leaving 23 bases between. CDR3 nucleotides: TGTGCCACCAGTGATACCGGACAGAACCCGCTGTGGGGGCAGTTCTTC. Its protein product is CATSDTGQNPLWGQFF.

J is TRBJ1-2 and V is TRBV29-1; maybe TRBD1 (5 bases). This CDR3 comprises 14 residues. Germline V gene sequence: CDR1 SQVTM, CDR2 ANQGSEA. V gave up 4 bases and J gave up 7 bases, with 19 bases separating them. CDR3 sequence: CSVGASFGASGYTF. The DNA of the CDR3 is TGCAGCGTTGGGGCCTCGTTTGGGGCTTCTGGCTACACCTTC.

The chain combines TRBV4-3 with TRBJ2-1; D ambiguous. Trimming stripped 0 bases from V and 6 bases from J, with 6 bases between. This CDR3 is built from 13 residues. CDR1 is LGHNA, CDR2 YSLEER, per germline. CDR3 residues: CASSQELANEQFF. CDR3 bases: TGCGCCAGCAGCCAAGAATTAGCCAATGAGCAGTTCTTC.

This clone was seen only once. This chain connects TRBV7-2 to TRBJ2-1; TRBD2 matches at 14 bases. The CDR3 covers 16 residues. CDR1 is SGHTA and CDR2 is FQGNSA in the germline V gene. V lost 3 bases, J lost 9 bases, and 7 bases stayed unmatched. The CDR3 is CASSLTSGGARGEQFF. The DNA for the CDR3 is TGTGCCAGCAGCTTGACTAGCGGGGGGGCCAGGGGTGAGCAGTTCTTC.

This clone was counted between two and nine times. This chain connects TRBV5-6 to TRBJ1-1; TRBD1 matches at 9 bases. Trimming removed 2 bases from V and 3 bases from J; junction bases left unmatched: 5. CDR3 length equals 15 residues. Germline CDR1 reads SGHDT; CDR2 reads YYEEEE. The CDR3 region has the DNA TGTGCCAGCAGCTTATCCCGACAGGGGGACACTGAAGCTTTCTTT. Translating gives CASSLSRQGDTEAFF.

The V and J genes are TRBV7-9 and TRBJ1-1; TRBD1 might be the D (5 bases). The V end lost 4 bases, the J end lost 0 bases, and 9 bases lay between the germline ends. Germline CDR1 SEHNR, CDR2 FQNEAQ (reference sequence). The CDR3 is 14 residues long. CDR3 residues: CASSWGVMNTEAFF. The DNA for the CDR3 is TGTGCCAGCAGCTGGGGGGTTATGAACACTGAAGCTTTCTTT.

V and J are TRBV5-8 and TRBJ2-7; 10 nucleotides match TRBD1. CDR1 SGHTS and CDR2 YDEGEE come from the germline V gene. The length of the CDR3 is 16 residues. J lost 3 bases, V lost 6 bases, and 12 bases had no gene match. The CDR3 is CASTKAGTGVIYEQYF. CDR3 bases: TGTGCCAGCACCAAAGCCGGGACAGGGGTAATCTACGAGCAGTACTTC. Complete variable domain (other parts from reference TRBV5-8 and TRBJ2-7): EAGVTQSPTHLIKTRGQQATLRCSPISGHTSVYWYQQALGLGLQFLLWYDEGEERNRGNFPPRFSGRQFPNYSSELNVNALELEDSALYLCASTKAGTGVIYEQYFGPGTRLTVT.

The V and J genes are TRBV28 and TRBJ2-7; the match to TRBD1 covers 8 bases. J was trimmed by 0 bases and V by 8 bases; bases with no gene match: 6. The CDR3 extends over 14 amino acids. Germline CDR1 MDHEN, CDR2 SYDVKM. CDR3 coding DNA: TGTGCCAGCGCCACAGGGGGTCCCTCCTACGAGCAGTACTTC. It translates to CASATGGPSYEQYF.

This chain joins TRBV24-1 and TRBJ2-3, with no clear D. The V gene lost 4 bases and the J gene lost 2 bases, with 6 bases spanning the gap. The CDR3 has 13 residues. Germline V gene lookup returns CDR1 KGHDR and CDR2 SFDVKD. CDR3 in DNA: TGTGCCACCAGTGACTTATACACAGATACGCAGTATTTT. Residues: CATSDLYTDTQYF.

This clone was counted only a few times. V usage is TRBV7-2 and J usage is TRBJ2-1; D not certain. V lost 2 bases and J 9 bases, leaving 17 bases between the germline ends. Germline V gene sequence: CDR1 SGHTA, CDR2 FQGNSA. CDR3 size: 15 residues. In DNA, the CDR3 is TGTGCCAGCAGCTTACAAGCGCTCTTTGTGCGTGAGCAGTTCTTC. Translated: CASSLQALFVREQFF.

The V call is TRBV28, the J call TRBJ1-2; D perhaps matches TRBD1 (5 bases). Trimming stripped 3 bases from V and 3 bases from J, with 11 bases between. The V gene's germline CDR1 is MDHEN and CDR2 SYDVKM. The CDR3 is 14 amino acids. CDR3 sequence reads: CASSLGPGYYGYTF. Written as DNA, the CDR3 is TGTGCCAGCAGTTTGGGGCCAGGCTACTATGGCTACACCTTC.

CDR3 coding DNA: TGTGCCAGCAGTTACAGCGAGCGGGGGGGCACAGATACGCAGTATTTT. This sequence encodes CASSYSERGGTDTQYF. The chain carries TRBV6-5 and TRBJ2-3; 9 bases are shared with TRBD2. The germline gives CDR1 MNHEY, CDR2 SVGAGI. V gave up 2 bases and J gave up 1 base; unmatched junction bases: 4. The CDR3 is made up of 16 amino acids.

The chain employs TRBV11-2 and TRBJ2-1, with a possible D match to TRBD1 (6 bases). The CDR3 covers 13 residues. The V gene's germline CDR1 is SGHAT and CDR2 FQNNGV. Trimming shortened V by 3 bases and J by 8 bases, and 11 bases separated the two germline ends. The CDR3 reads CASSFVRGHEQFF. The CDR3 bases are TGTGCCAGCAGCTTTGTCAGGGGTCATGAGCAGTTCTTC.

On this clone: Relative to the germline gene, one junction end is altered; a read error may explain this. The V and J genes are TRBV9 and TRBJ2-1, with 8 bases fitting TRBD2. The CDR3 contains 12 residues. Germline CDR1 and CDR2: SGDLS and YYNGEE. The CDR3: CASSPNGGGMLF. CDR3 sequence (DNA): TGTGCCAGCAGCCCTAACGGCGGGGGGATGCTCTTC.

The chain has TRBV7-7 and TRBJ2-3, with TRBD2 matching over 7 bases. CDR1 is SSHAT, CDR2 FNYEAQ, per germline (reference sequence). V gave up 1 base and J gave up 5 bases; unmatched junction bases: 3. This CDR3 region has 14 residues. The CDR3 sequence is CASSLGLAGDTQYF. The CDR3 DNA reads TGTGCCAGCAGCTTAGGACTAGCCGGAGATACGCAGTATTTT.

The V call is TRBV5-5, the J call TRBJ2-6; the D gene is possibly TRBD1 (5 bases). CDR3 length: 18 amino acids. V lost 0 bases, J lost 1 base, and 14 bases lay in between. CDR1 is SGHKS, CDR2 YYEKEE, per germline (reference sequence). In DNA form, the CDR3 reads TGTGCCAGCAGCTTGGCCATAGGGGCATCGTCTGGGGCCAACGTCCTGACTTTC. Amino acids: CASSLAIGASSGANVLTF.